The 15 T cell receptor beta chains given below trace back to one sample, sequenced in a study of blood T cell repertoires in COVID-19. The method was immunoSEQ multiplex PCR; TCRdb's version includes in-frame clones alone and lacks a portion of them. The profile covers about 130,000 clones, with about 80% appearing a single time and about 9.2% taken by the ten largest. Sequenced sample: PBMCs or T cells enriched from blood (not recorded which). The source of these receptors is a man aged 45-65 years who had recovered from COVID-19.

This clone has a handful of counts. CDR3 in DNA: TGTGCCAGCGCCCCACCTCGGGGGACGGGCGGGGAGCTGTTTTTT. Its protein is CASAPPRGTGGELFF. The rearrangement uses TRBV18 and TRBJ2-2; TRBD2 is a possible D gene (6 bases). This CDR3 has 15 residues. CDR1 KGHSH and CDR2 LQKENI come from the germline V gene. With 8 bases removed from V and 7 bases from J, the gap between germline ends came to 20 bases. Together with reference TRBV18 and TRBJ2-2, the CDR3 gives the full variable domain: NAGVMQNPRHLVRRRGQEARLRCSPMKGHSHVYWYRQLPEEGLKFMVYLQKENIIDESGMPKERFSAEFPKEGPSILRIQQVVRGDSAAYFCASAPPRGTGGELFFGEGSRLTVL.

This clone showed up many times. The rearrangement links TRBV7-3 to TRBJ2-5; TRBD2 is a possible D gene (5 bases). Trimming removed 5 bases from V and 5 bases from J, with 12 bases in between. The CDR3 covers 13 residues. CDR1 and CDR2 from the germline V gene are SGHTA and FQGTGA. Here the CDR3 reads CASSPRGRETQYF. CDR3 DNA sequence: TGTGCCAGCAGCCCCCGGGGTCGGGAGACCCAGTACTTC.

This clone was detected only once. J is TRBJ1-6 and V is TRBV7-6; no clear D gene. V lost 1 base and J 6 bases, leaving 19 bases between the germline ends. Per germline, CDR1 SGHVS and CDR2 FNYEAQ. The CDR3 has 18 residues. Here the CDR3 DNA reads TGTGCCAGCAGCTTAGTCGGAAGTGGGCTTAGGTCTAATTCACCCCTCCACTTT. Translating it yields CASSLVGSGLRSNSPLHF.

The chain combines TRBV7-8 with TRBJ2-2, with 15 bases matching TRBD2. Germline-derived CDR1 and CDR2 are SGHVS and FQNEAQ. The CDR3 contains 18 residues. J lost 0 bases, V lost 5 bases, and 4 bases had no gene match. The CDR3 DNA sequence: TGTGCCAGCAGCGAAGGACTAGCGGGGGGGTCGAACACCGGGGAGCTGTTTTTT. This sequence encodes CASSEGLAGGSNTGELFF. The variable domain in full, with the rest retrieved from reference TRBV7-8 and TRBJ2-2, is GAGVSQSPRYKVAKRGQDVALRCDPISGHVSLFWYQQALGQGPEFLTYFQNEAQLDKSGLPSDRFFAERPEGSVSTLKIQRTQQEDSAVYLCASSEGLAGGSNTGELFFGEGSRLTVL.

The chain is built from TRBV20-1 and TRBJ2-7; 8 bases are shared with TRBD2. CDR3 size: 14 residues. The ends lost 3 bases at V and 5 bases at J; junction bases unmatched: 9. Germline CDR1 and CDR2: DFQATT and SNEGSKA (reference sequence). The CDR3 DNA reads as TGCAGTGCTAGTCTCCGGGGGGGGGAGAACGAGCAGTACTTC. Translated, it gives CSASLRGGENEQYF.

The V gene is TRBV19, the J gene TRBJ1-5; 11 bases map to TRBD1. CDR1 is LNHDA and CDR2 is SQIVND in the germline V gene (reference sequence). CDR3 length: 15 amino acids. With 6 bases clipped from V and 4 bases from J, the junction kept 5 bases outside the gene matches. The CDR3 DNA follows: TGTGCCAGTAGCTGGGACAGGGGGGGGAATCAGCCCCAGCATTTT. Protein sequence: CASSWDRGGNQPQHF.

The sample holds a few counts of this clone. The gene calls are TRBV5-1 and TRBJ1-2; perhaps TRBD1 as D (6 bases). The germline V gene has CDR1 SGHRS and CDR2 YFSETQ. This CDR3 is 15 amino acids long. Trimming removed 4 bases at V and 0 bases at J, with 13 bases between. As DNA, the CDR3 is TGCGCCAGCAGCCTCCGGGACACTGCTAACTATGGCTACACCTTC. Residues: CASSLRDTANYGYTF.

The sample holds a few counts of this clone. This chain connects TRBV5-1 to TRBJ2-2; TRBD1 matches 7 bases. CDR1 SGHRS and CDR2 YFSETQ come from the germline V gene. This CDR3 spans 13 amino acids. The trim removed 5 bases at V and 4 bases at J, leaving 2 bases unmatched. The CDR3 protein is CASRQGSTGELFF. The DNA of the CDR3 is TGCGCCAGCAGACAGGGGAGCACCGGGGAGCTGTTTTTT.

This chain joins TRBV4-3 and TRBJ1-2, with D possibly being TRBD1 (6 bases). V lost 6 bases to trimming and J lost 0 bases, with 14 bases between them. The CDR3 totals 15 residues. CDR1 and CDR2 from the germline V gene are LGHNA and YSLEER. CDR3 sequence reads: CASSGGVATNYGYTF. In DNA form, the CDR3 reads TGCGCCAGCAGTGGGGGCGTTGCTACTAACTATGGCTACACCTTC.

The chain employs TRBV6-1 and TRBJ1-2; tentative D call: TRBD1 (5 bases). CDR1 MNHNS and CDR2 SASEGT come from the germline V gene. V lost 5 bases and J 4 bases, leaving 14 bases between the germline ends. The CDR3 is made up of 14 amino acids. The CDR3 sequence is CASSTQGETYGYTF. DNA for the CDR3: TGTGCCAGCAGTACCCAGGGTGAGACCTATGGCTACACCTTC.

The chain combines TRBV12-5 with TRBJ2-1, with 8 bases aligning to TRBD1. The V gene's germline CDR1 is LGHNT and CDR2 FRNRAP. V was clipped by 5 bases and J by 8 bases; unmatched bases: 5. This CDR3 contains 13 residues. This CDR3 is CASGADRGDEQFF. The CDR3 DNA sequence: TGTGCTAGTGGTGCTGACAGGGGCGATGAGCAGTTCTTC.

V and J are TRBV7-9 and TRBJ2-3; TRBD1 agrees at 8 bases. J lost 2 bases, V lost 3 bases, and 7 bases had no gene match. This CDR3 comprises 16 residues. Looked up from germline, CDR1 is SEHNR and CDR2 is FQNEAQ (reference sequence). CDR3 DNA sequence: TGTGCCAGCAGCTTGACCGGGACAGGCAACACAGATACGCAGTATTTT. The encoded protein is CASSLTGTGNTDTQYF.

The CDR3 protein is CASSRSLLAGVITDTQYF. DNA of the CDR3: TGTGCCAGCAGCCGTAGCCTTTTAGCGGGGGTTATCACAGATACGCAGTATTTT. V usage is TRBV2 and J usage is TRBJ2-3, with TRBD2 identical over 9 bases. Germline CDR1 and CDR2: SNHLY and FYNNEI. The CDR3 length is 18 residues. V trimming: 6 bases; J trimming: 2 bases; junction bases outside the gene matches: 15. The full variable domain, completed using reference TRBV2 and TRBJ2-3, is EPEVTQTPSHQVTQMGQEVILRCVPISNHLYFYWYRQILGQKVEFLVSFYNNEISEKSEIFDDQFSVERPDGSNFTLKIRSTKLEDSAMYFCASSRSLLAGVITDTQYFGPGTRLTVL.

Remarks on this clone: A junction boundary mismatches the germline segment, possibly from a read error. The chain couples TRBV9 to TRBJ2-3, with D possibly TRBD2 on 6 matching bases. CDR1 is SGDLS and CDR2 is YYNGEE in the germline V gene. The CDR3 loop spans 13 amino acids. The CDR3 DNA sequence: TGTGCCAGCAGTCCTACTAGCACGGATACGCAGTATTTT. Amino acid sequence: CASSPTSTDTQYF.

The rearrangement uses TRBV6-5 and TRBJ1-6, with D possibly being TRBD1 (5 bases). Germline-derived CDR1 and CDR2 are MNHEY and SVGAGI. V gave up 2 bases and J gave up 8 bases, with 16 bases separating them. The CDR3 sequence is 16 residues long. The CDR3 bases are TGTGCCAGCAGTTACGGACCGGGACTGGGGGATTCACCCCTCCACTTT. Amino acid sequence: CASSYGPGLGDSPLHF.